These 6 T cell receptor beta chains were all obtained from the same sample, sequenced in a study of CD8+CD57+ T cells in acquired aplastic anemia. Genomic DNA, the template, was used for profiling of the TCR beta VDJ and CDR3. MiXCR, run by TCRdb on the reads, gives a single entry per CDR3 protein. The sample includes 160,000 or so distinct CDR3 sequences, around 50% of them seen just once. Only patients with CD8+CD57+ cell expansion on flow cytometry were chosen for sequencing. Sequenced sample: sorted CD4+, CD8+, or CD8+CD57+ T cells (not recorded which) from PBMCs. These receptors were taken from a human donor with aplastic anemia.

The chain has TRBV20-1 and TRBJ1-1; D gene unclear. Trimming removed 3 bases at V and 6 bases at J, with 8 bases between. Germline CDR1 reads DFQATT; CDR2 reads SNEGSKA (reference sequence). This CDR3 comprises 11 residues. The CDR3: CSARKQPEAFF. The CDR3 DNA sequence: TGCAGTGCTAGGAAGCAGCCTGAAGCTTTCTTT.

The CDR3 DNA reads TGTGCCAGCTCACCAGATCTGGGACAGGGGAATCTCGAGCAGTACTTC. It translates to CASSPDLGQGNLEQYF. The chain couples TRBV18 to TRBJ2-7; 10 nucleotides match TRBD1. J gave up 6 bases and V 2 bases, and 10 bases lay outside the gene matches. The CDR3 spans 16 residues. Per the germline V gene, CDR1 is KGHSH and CDR2 is LQKENI.

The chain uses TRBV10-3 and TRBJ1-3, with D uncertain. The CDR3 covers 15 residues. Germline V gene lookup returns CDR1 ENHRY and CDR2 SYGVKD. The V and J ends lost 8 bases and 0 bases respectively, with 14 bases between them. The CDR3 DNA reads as TGTGCCATCGACCCCGGGTTAAACTCTGGAAACACCATATATTTT. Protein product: CAIDPGLNSGNTIYF.

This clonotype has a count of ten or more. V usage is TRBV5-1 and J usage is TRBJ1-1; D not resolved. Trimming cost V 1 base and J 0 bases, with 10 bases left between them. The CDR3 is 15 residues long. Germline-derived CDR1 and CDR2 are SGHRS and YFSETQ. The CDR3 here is CASSLSGIMNTEAFF. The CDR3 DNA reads TGCGCCAGCAGCTTGTCAGGAATCATGAACACTGAAGCTTTCTTT. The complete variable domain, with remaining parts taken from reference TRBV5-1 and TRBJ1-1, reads KAGVTQTPRYLIKTRGQQVTLSCSPISGHRSVSWYQQTPGQGLQFLFEYFSETQRNKGNFPGRFSGRQFSNSRSEMNVSTLELGDSALYLCASSLSGIMNTEAFFGQGTRLTVV.

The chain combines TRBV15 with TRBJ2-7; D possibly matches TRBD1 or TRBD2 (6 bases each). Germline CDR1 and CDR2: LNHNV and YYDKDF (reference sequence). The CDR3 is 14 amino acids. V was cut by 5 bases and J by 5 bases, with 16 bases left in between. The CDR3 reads CATSQLGGKHEQYF. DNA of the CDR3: TGTGCCACCAGCCAATTAGGGGGGAAGCACGAGCAGTACTTC.

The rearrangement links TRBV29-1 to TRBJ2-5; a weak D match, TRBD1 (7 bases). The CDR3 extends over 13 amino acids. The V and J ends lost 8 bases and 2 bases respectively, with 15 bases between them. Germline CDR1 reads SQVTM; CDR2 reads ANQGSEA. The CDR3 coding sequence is TGCAGCTTTCGGACAGGAGGGCAAGAGACCCAGTACTTC. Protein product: CSFRTGGQETQYF.